This TCR beta chain was sequenced in a study of radiotherapy plus CTLA-4 blockade in lung cancer. Study-wide results and limits: Among reported predictors of response, early blood T cell clone dynamics with interferon-beta performed best.

To note about this clone: Its antigen is still unknown.

The germline V gene has CDR1 SGHVS and CDR2 FQNEAQ. Trimming took 2 bases from V and 6 from J, leaving 14 bases between them. The CDR3 loop spans 15 amino acids. Using immunoSEQ multiplex PCR, the repertoire was profiled, and TCRdb retains in-frame clones only, with some absent. Altogether approximately 89,000 clones are present, around 81% being singletons, with the ten largest covering 4%. Ipilimumab CTLA-4 blockade and focal radiation were given to patients with chemo-refractory metastatic non-small-cell lung cancer. This TCR derives from a human donor with non-small cell lung cancer who had a partial response to radiotherapy plus ipilimumab. Some clones in this sample may be carry-over from other donors' samples. The starting material was peripheral blood, obtained from a patient treated with radiotherapy plus ipilimumab. This chain joins TRBV7-8 and TRBJ1-5; D is perhaps TRBD1 (6 bases). The CDR3 bases are TGTGCCAGCAGCTTATCACCAGGGGCGAGTCAGCCCCAGCATTTT. Its protein product is CASSLSPGASQPQHF.